The TCR beta chain under discussion was sequenced for a study of somatic mutations in cytotoxic T cells in rheumatoid arthritis. Study background: Flow cytometric sorting isolated some V beta antibody-stained T-cell populations at nearly 100% purity, and among them were V beta1+ cells that underwent TCRB sequencing.

The control group consisted of some 19 healthy blood donors, whose median age was roughly 54 years (range roughly 20-75) and of whom more than 50% were female. Once isolated by positive magnetic bead selection, the CD4+ and CD8+ cells had their purity checked by flow cytometry. Concerning this clone: Its target is unknown.

Only in-frame clones appear in the TCRdb table, and some are missing; sequencing was by immunoSEQ multiplex PCR. The table includes more than 15,000 clones, less than 85% detected once. Overall study findings and caveats: The top CD8+ clone topped 20% of CD8+ cells in about an eighth of the roughly 60 patients.

The CDR3 covers 18 residues. The V gene's germline CDR1 is SGHVS and CDR2 FQNEAQ. V shed 5 bases and J shed 0 bases, with 20 bases lying between them. Sequences were obtained from CD8+ T cells sorted from blood. The chain carries TRBV7-8 and TRBJ2-1, with a weak D call TRBD1 (5 bases). This TCR derives from an older woman in good health. Here the CDR3 reads CASSPVPWGSYSYNEQFF. The CDR3 coding sequence is TGTGCCAGCAGCCCCGTCCCTTGGGGCAGTTACTCCTACAATGAGCAGTTCTTC.